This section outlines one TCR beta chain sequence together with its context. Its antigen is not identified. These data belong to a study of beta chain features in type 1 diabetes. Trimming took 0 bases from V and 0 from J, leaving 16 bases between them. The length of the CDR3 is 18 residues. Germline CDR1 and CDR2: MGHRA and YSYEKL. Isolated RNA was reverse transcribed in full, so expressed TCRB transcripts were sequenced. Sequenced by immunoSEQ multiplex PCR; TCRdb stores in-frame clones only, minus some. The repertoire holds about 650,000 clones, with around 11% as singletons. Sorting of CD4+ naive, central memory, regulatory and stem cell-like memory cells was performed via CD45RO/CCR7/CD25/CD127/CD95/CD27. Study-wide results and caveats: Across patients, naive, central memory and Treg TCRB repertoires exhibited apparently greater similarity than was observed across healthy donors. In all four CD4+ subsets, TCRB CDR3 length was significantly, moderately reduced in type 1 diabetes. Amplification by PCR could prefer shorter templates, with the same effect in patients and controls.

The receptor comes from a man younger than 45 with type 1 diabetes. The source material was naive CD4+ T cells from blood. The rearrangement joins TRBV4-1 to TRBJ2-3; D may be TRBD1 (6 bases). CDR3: CASSQDLRTAPSTDTQYF. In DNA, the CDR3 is TGCGCCAGCAGCCAAGATCTTAGGACAGCCCCTAGCACAGATACGCAGTATTTT.